The 24 T cell receptor beta chains in this list originate from one sample, sequenced in a study of early T cells in non-severe SARS-CoV-2 infection. One entry per CDR3 protein, called by TCRdb with MiXCR from the 5' RACE reads. The sample consists of tens of thousands of distinct CDR3 sequences, roughly 10% of them appearing once. Sample: whole blood. The source of these receptors is an adult who was a healthcare worker with PCR-confirmed SARS-CoV-2 infection or an uninfected control (not recorded which).

This rearrangement joins TRBV7-2 to TRBJ2-1; no definite D call. V lost 4 bases, J lost 2 bases, and 12 bases lay in between. The germline gives CDR1 SGHTA, CDR2 FQGNSA. CDR3 size: 15 residues. CDR3 sequence reads: CASSSSWQAYNEQFF. DNA of the CDR3: TGTGCCAGCAGCTCCTCTTGGCAGGCCTACAATGAGCAGTTCTTC.

The chain recombines TRBV29-1 with TRBJ2-1; D unresolved. The germline CDR1 and CDR2 sequences are SQVTM and ANQGSEA. The CDR3 loop spans 13 amino acids. Trimming pared 2 bases from V and 0 bases from J, leaving 5 bases between. In DNA form, the CDR3 reads TGCAGCGTTGAACAGGCCTCCTACAATGAGCAGTTCTTC. Translation: CSVEQASYNEQFF.

This clonotype was seen ten or more times. The chain couples TRBV19 to TRBJ1-4, with 10 nucleotides matching TRBD1. The V and J ends lost 8 bases and 3 bases, in that order; junction bases with no gene match: 12. This CDR3 is built from 17 residues. In germline, CDR1 is LNHDA, CDR2 SQIVND (reference sequence). The CDR3 loop is CASASGDRGRANEKLFF. The CDR3 bases are TGTGCCAGTGCGTCTGGGGACAGGGGTCGGGCTAATGAAAAACTGTTTTTT. Variable domain in full (rest from reference TRBV19 and TRBJ1-4): DGGITQSPKYLFRKEGQNVTLSCEQNLNHDAMYWYRQDPGQGLRLIYYSQIVNDFQKGDIAEGYSVSREKKESFPLTVTSAQKNPTAFYLCASASGDRGRANEKLFFGSGTQLSVL.

This clonotype was found many times. The chain couples TRBV7-2 to TRBJ2-7; 11 bases align to TRBD1. CDR3 length: 16 amino acids. The junction had 12 bases not matched to a gene; V was cut back by 4 bases and J by 7 bases. In germline, CDR1 is SGHTA, CDR2 FQGNSA. CDR3 sequence (DNA): TGTGCCAGCAGCTGGGCAGGACAGGGGGCAAGGAGTGAGCAGTACTTC. This sequence encodes CASSWAGQGARSEQYF.

This clonotype occurred a few times. This rearrangement joins TRBV7-2 to TRBJ1-3, with TRBD1 as a possible D gene (5 bases). The CDR3 is 12 amino acids. Trimming left V 6 bases short and J 10 bases short, with 13 bases between. Germline CDR1 is SGHTA and CDR2 is FQGNSA. CDR3 in DNA: TGTGCCAGCAGGACCTCAAAGGGGACCATATATTTT. The encoded protein is CASRTSKGTIYF.

This clonotype was counted many times. The chain employs TRBV7-6 and TRBJ1-1; no clear D. Trimming pared 2 bases from V and 1 base from J, leaving 11 bases between. Germline V CDR1 and CDR2: SGHVS, FNYEAQ. The length of the CDR3 is 15 residues. The CDR3 spells CASSLSPAPNTEAFF. DNA for the CDR3: TGTGCCAGCAGCTTAAGCCCGGCTCCGAACACTGAAGCTTTCTTT.

The genes are TRBV6-1 and TRBJ2-7; a weak D match, TRBD1 (5 bases). V was shortened by 8 bases and J by 2 bases, with 10 bases between the two germline ends. Per germline, CDR1 MNHNS and CDR2 SASEGT. The CDR3 is 12 amino acids. CDR3 in DNA: TGTGCCAGCGACAGTCCCACCTACGAGCAGTACTTC. Translated, it gives CASDSPTYEQYF.

Ten or more counts support this clonotype. The V call is TRBV5-4, the J call TRBJ2-3, with 12 bases aligning to TRBD2. CDR1 SGHNT and CDR2 YYREEE come from the germline V gene (reference sequence). The CDR3 is made up of 16 amino acids. Trimming cost V 4 bases and J 4 bases; bases outside gene matches: 7. CDR3 residues: CASSPGLAGMSDTQYF. For the CDR3, the DNA is TGTGCCAGCAGCCCCGGACTAGCGGGAATGTCAGATACGCAGTATTTT.

The V call is TRBV4-2, the J call TRBJ2-7; D is perhaps TRBD2 (5 bases). V lost 4 bases and J 10 bases, leaving 20 bases between the germline ends. The CDR3 extends over 14 amino acids. Germline values: CDR1 LGHNA, CDR2 YNFKEQ. The CDR3 DNA is TGTGCCAGCAGCCTCCTGGGAGTGGGAGAGGTTCAGTACTTC. Its protein product is CASSLLGVGEVQYF.

This clonotype was observed a handful of times. V and J are TRBV4-1 and TRBJ1-2, with 9 bases lining up with TRBD1. Germline values: CDR1 MGHRA, CDR2 YSYEKL. V shed 6 bases, J shed 7 bases, and the junction held 9 bases outside the gene matches. The CDR3 is 14 residues long. CDR3 DNA: TGCGCCAGCAGAACGTTCGGACAGGGGTTTGGCTACACCTTC. Its protein product is CASRTFGQGFGYTF.

This clonotype was picked up many times. The chain employs TRBV6-5 and TRBJ1-1, with D tentatively TRBD1 (6 bases). From germline, CDR1 is MNHEY and CDR2 SVGAGI. V was pared by 0 bases and J by 4 bases, with 12 bases between. CDR3 length: 15 residues. The CDR3 reads CASSYSTGRPTEAFF. CDR3 sequence (DNA): TGTGCCAGCAGTTACTCGACAGGCAGGCCCACTGAAGCTTTCTTT.

This clonotype was seen a few times. This rearrangement joins TRBV6-6 to TRBJ2-1; 12 nucleotides agree with TRBD2. The CDR3 sequence is 16 residues long. Germline CDR1 MNHNY, CDR2 SVGAGI (reference sequence). J was trimmed by 7 bases and V by 2 bases; bases with no gene match: 6. The CDR3 nucleotides are TGTGCCAGCAGTTACCGACTAGCGGGAGAGGGAAATGAGCAGTTCTTC. Encoded protein: CASSYRLAGEGNEQFF.

The sample holds a few counts of this clonotype. The V and J genes are TRBV6-2 or TRBV6-3 and TRBJ2-7; TRBD2 aligns across 9 bases. Germline V CDR1 and CDR2: MNHEY, SVGEGT. The CDR3 consists of 14 residues. Trimming cost V 4 bases and J 3 bases; bases outside gene matches: 4. CDR3: CASSWREGLYEQYF. CDR3 DNA sequence: TGTGCCAGCAGTTGGCGGGAGGGCCTCTACGAGCAGTACTTC.

The chain uses TRBV5-5 and TRBJ2-1; 11 positions match TRBD1. The trim removed 5 bases at V and 7 bases at J, leaving 8 bases unmatched. CDR3 length: 15 residues. The germline V gene has CDR1 SGHKS and CDR2 YYEKEE (reference sequence). The CDR3 nucleotides are TGTGCCAGCAGTTCCGGACAGGGGGCTTGGAATGAGCAGTTCTTC. This translates into CASSSGQGAWNEQFF.

The gene calls are TRBV29-1 and TRBJ1-2; D may be TRBD1 (5 bases). Germline V gives CDR1 SQVTM, CDR2 ANQGSEA. V was shortened by 7 bases and J by 2 bases, with 17 bases between the two germline ends. This CDR3 spans 14 amino acids. CDR3 region: CSAGGGSANYGYTF. In DNA form, the CDR3 reads TGCAGCGCCGGGGGAGGATCCGCAAACTATGGCTACACCTTC.

The rearrangement uses TRBV5-1 and TRBJ1-4; 9 bases fit TRBD1. The CDR3 covers 16 residues. Germline CDR1 reads SGHRS; CDR2 reads YFSETQ. Trimming removed 3 bases from V and 5 bases from J; junction bases left unmatched: 8. In DNA, the CDR3 is TGCGCCAGCAGCTCGGTAACAGGGACAGGGAATGAAAAACTGTTTTTT. This translates into CASSSVTGTGNEKLFF.

This clonotype was seen a few times. The CDR3 sequence: CASSLGYRSSAKQFF. CDR3 bases: TGTGCCAGCAGCTTAGGCTATAGGTCATCCGCGAAGCAGTTCTTC. The chain couples TRBV7-3 to TRBJ2-1; no reliable D call. V was pared by 2 bases and J by 11 bases, with 19 bases between. The CDR3 has 15 amino acids. Germline V gives CDR1 SGHTA, CDR2 FQGTGA. The variable domain in full, completed from reference TRBV7-3 and TRBJ2-1, reads GAGVSQTPSNKVTEKGKYVELRCDPISGHTALYWYRQSLGQGPEFLIYFQGTGAADDSGLPNDRFFAVRPEGSVSTLKIQRTERGDSAVYLCASSLGYRSSAKQFFGPGTRLTVL.

This clonotype has only a few counts. In DNA form, the CDR3 reads TGTGCCAGCTCACCTACAGGGGGCATAGATGGCTACACCTTC. This gives the protein CASSPTGGIDGYTF. The chain links TRBV18 to TRBJ1-2; TRBD1 aligns across 9 bases. The germline V gene encodes CDR1 KGHSH and CDR2 LQKENI. The CDR3 has 14 amino acids. Trimming at V came to 3 bases and at J to 6 bases, leaving 5 bases not matched to a gene.

This clonotype was recorded a few times. DNA for the CDR3: TGTGCCTTTTCTCGGATGGCGCTTGTCACCGGGGAGCTGTTTTTT. This codes for CAFSRMALVTGELFF. This chain joins TRBV11-2 and TRBJ2-2; no clear D. The CDR3 is 15 residues long. Germline CDR1 is SGHAT and CDR2 is FQNNGV. The ends were cut back, 11 bases at V and 4 bases at J, with 20 bases in the middle.

The chain uses TRBV7-2 and TRBJ1-6; D gene ambiguous. V dropped 4 bases and J dropped 10 bases, with 8 bases sitting between them. The CDR3 loop spans 12 amino acids. CDR1 and CDR2 from the germline V gene are SGHTA and FQGNSA. CDR3 residues: CASSSDRSPLHF. The CDR3 DNA follows: TGTGCCAGCAGCTCCGACCGCTCACCCCTCCACTTT.

On this clonotype: One base away lies a much larger clone, so this may be a sequencing read error. The rearrangement links TRBV12-3 or TRBV12-4 to TRBJ2-1; D remains unclear. The CDR3 has 13 amino acids. In nucleotides, the CDR3 is TGTGCCAGCAGTCCCCCCCCTTACAATGAGCAGTCCTTC. This sequence encodes CASSPPPYNEQSF.

This clonotype was counted ten times or more. The chain employs TRBV12-3 or TRBV12-4 and TRBJ2-6; 8 bases fit TRBD1. This CDR3 is built from 17 residues. Trimming took 8 bases from V and 1 from J; bases not matched to a gene: 10. The chain's CDR3 is CASRRTGITSGANVLTF. The CDR3 DNA sequence: TGTGCCAGCCGGCGGACAGGGATCACATCTGGGGCCAACGTCCTGACTTTC.

The chain joins TRBV4-3 to TRBJ2-7; 8 bases map to TRBD2. The CDR3 runs 17 residues. The trim removed 3 bases at V and 3 bases at J, leaving 13 bases unmatched. CDR1 LGHNA and CDR2 YSLEER come from the germline V gene. The DNA of the CDR3 is TGCGCCAGCAGCCAGACCCCATTTGCTGCGGGAGGCTACGAGCAGTACTTC. This encodes CASSQTPFAAGGYEQYF.

The sample holds a few counts of this clonotype. This sequence joins TRBV12-3 or TRBV12-4 and TRBJ2-5; D is uncertain. This CDR3 spans 13 amino acids. The ends were cut back, 3 bases at V and 4 bases at J, with 9 bases in the middle. CDR3 amino acids: CASSFSGVETQYF. The CDR3 bases are TGTGCCAGCAGTTTTTCTGGGGTAGAGACCCAGTACTTC.